Listed below are T cell receptor beta chains from one sample, sequenced in a study of blood T cell repertoires in COVID-19. Libraries were prepared by immunoSEQ multiplex PCR; TCRdb keeps only in-frame clonotypes and omits some of them. The table shows a few hundred thousand clones, with roughly 91% occurring only once. Sequencing was performed on PBMCs or T cells enriched from blood (not recorded which). These receptors all come from a young woman who had recovered from COVID-19. CDR3s include the opening cysteine and the closing phenylalanine or tryptophan. Fields, in order: clone size, V gene, J gene, D gene, CDR3 DNA, CDR3 protein. D genes are given only for firm matches. Clone size, where shown, is once, few, many, or a class for clones that have expanded.

clone_size: .; v_call: TRBV10-3; j_call: TRBJ1-2; d_call: .; cdr3_nt: TGTGCCATCAGTACTCAGGGAGGAGGTAACTATGGCTACACCTTC; cdr3_aa: CAISTQGGGNYGYTF
clone_size: .; v_call: TRBV5-1; j_call: TRBJ1-1; d_call: .; cdr3_nt: TGCGCCAGCAGCTTGGATTTACGGGGAGGGACTGAAGCTTTCTTT; cdr3_aa: CASSLDLRGGTEAFF
clone_size: .; v_call: TRBV9; j_call: TRBJ2-5; d_call: .; cdr3_nt: TGTGCCAGCAGCGTAGCTGAGGGAGGTGAGGAGACCCAGTACTTC; cdr3_aa: CASSVAEGGEETQYF
clone_size: .; v_call: TRBV7-9; j_call: TRBJ1-2; d_call: TRBD1; cdr3_nt: TGTGCCAGCAGCTTAGTGGCCGGGGACAGAGGCCATGGCTACACCTTC; cdr3_aa: CASSLVAGDRGHGYTF
clone_size: .; v_call: TRBV28; j_call: TRBJ1-1; d_call: .; cdr3_nt: TGTGCCAGCAGTTTATCACCCGGGAGCACTGAAGCTTTCTTT; cdr3_aa: CASSLSPGSTEAFF
clone_size: .; v_call: TRBV5-1; j_call: TRBJ2-7; d_call: .; cdr3_nt: TGCGCCAGCAGCCTGGACAGCCCTTTCTCCTACGAGCAGTACTTC; cdr3_aa: CASSLDSPFSYEQYF
clone_size: .; v_call: TRBV21-1; j_call: TRBJ2-1; d_call: .; cdr3_nt: TGTGCCAGCAGCAAAGATGGCGGGGGGGACATTGAGCAGTTCTTC; cdr3_aa: CASSKDGGGDIEQFF
clone_size: .; v_call: TRBV19; j_call: TRBJ1-1; d_call: TRBD1; cdr3_nt: TGTGCCAGTAGTATAGCTTCCCGGGACAGGGGAACGAACACTGAAGCTTTCTTT; cdr3_aa: CASSIASRDRGTNTEAFF
clone_size: .; v_call: TRBV29-1; j_call: TRBJ1-1; d_call: .; cdr3_nt: TGCAGCGTTGAACGGGGGAACACTGAAGCTTTCTTT; cdr3_aa: CSVERGNTEAFF
clone_size: .; v_call: TRBV11-3; j_call: TRBJ2-5; d_call: .; cdr3_nt: TGTGCCAGCAGCTTAGGTGGCAGGATAGAAGAGACCCAGTACTTC; cdr3_aa: CASSLGGRIEETQYF
clone_size: .; v_call: TRBV4-3; j_call: TRBJ1-4; d_call: TRBD1; cdr3_nt: TGCGCCAGCAGCCAAGACAGGGGGCGAGGTGAAAAACTGTTTTTT; cdr3_aa: CASSQDRGRGEKLFF
clone_size: .; v_call: TRBV7-2; j_call: TRBJ1-1; d_call: .; cdr3_nt: TGTGCCAGCAGCTTAGTAGCCGCGTCCGAAGCTTTCTTT; cdr3_aa: CASSLVAASEAFF
clone_size: .; v_call: TRBV10-3; j_call: TRBJ1-2; d_call: TRBD1; cdr3_nt: TGTGCCATCGACAGGGGTAGCGGCTATGGCTACACCTTC; cdr3_aa: CAIDRGSGYGYTF
clone_size: .; v_call: TRBV19; j_call: TRBJ2-2; d_call: TRBD2; cdr3_nt: TGTGCCAGTAGTATAAGGGCCGGGGGAGCGGGGGTCACCGGGGAGCTGTTTTTT; cdr3_aa: CASSIRAGGAGVTGELFF
clone_size: .; v_call: TRBV18; j_call: TRBJ2-3; d_call: TRBD1; cdr3_nt: TGTGCCAGCTCACCGGGGACAGCTAGCACAGATACGCAGTATTTT; cdr3_aa: CASSPGTASTDTQYF
clone_size: .; v_call: TRBV29-1; j_call: TRBJ2-3; d_call: TRBD2; cdr3_nt: TGCAGCGTTGCTCTAGCGGGGGGTTACACAGATACGCAGTATTTT; cdr3_aa: CSVALAGGYTDTQYF
clone_size: few; v_call: TRBV7-2; j_call: TRBJ1-1; d_call: TRBD1; cdr3_nt: TGTGCCAGCAGCTTATGGGGACAGGCTCCCCCGGGGGCTTTCTTT; cdr3_aa: CASSLWGQAPPGAFF
clone_size: few; v_call: TRBV18; j_call: TRBJ1-1; d_call: .; cdr3_nt: TGTGCCAGCTCACCACTCAACGCGGTCACTGAAGCTTTCTTT; cdr3_aa: CASSPLNAVTEAFF
clone_size: .; v_call: TRBV5-8; j_call: TRBJ1-4; d_call: .; cdr3_nt: TGTGCCAGCAGCTTGGCCGGGGATCACTATGAAAAACTGTTTTTT; cdr3_aa: CASSLAGDHYEKLFF
clone_size: .; v_call: TRBV30; j_call: TRBJ2-3; d_call: .; cdr3_nt: TGTGCCTGGTCGAATGGACAGACATACACAGATACGCAGTATTTT; cdr3_aa: CAWSNGQTYTDTQYF
clone_size: .; v_call: TRBV9; j_call: TRBJ2-7; d_call: .; cdr3_nt: TGTGCCAGCAGCGAGGGAGGATTATCCTACGAGCAGTACTTC; cdr3_aa: CASSEGGLSYEQYF
clone_size: .; v_call: TRBV18; j_call: TRBJ1-6; d_call: .; cdr3_nt: TGTGCCAGCTCAACAGACAGGAATTCACCCCTCCACTTT; cdr3_aa: CASSTDRNSPLHF
clone_size: .; v_call: TRBV30; j_call: TRBJ2-1; d_call: .; cdr3_nt: TGTGCCTGGAGCGGAGCGGTTGAGCAGTTCTTC; cdr3_aa: CAWSGAVEQFF
clone_size: .; v_call: TRBV4-3; j_call: TRBJ2-1; d_call: .; cdr3_nt: TGCGCCAGCAGCCAAGATTGGTCGAGGAATGAGCAGTTCTTC; cdr3_aa: CASSQDWSRNEQFF
clone_size: .; v_call: TRBV19; j_call: TRBJ1-1; d_call: .; cdr3_nt: TGTGCCAGTAGTATTGATTACGGGTCCACTGAAGCTTTCTTT; cdr3_aa: CASSIDYGSTEAFF
clone_size: .; v_call: TRBV25-1; j_call: TRBJ1-1; d_call: .; cdr3_nt: TGTGCCAGCAGTGAATCTGTGGGCGCGGGTGAAGCTTTCTTT; cdr3_aa: CASSESVGAGEAFF
clone_size: .; v_call: TRBV6-1; j_call: TRBJ1-4; d_call: .; cdr3_nt: TGTGCCAGCAGTGACGGGTTGAAATCCCGTGAAAAACTGTTTTTT; cdr3_aa: CASSDGLKSREKLFF